This T cell receptor beta chain was observed in a study of T cells in Graves' hyperthyroidism and ophthalmopathy. Germline V gene lookup returns CDR1 MGHRA and CDR2 YSYEKL. This CDR3 comprises 15 residues. Trimming stripped 3 bases from V and 6 bases from J, with 15 bases between. What was amplified from RNA transcripts were TCR beta CDR3 regions. First-round RT-PCR with HTBI primers amplified the TCR CDR3 region. TCRdb reprocessed the multiplex PCR reads via MiXCR and lists one record per CDR3 protein. The sample records a few hundred thousand distinct CDR3 sequences, 12% to 15% being singletons. Points from the study as a whole: Most clonotypes that expanded in the thyroid above 0.001 also showed up in blood. Ophthalmopathy was predicted by the model a median of roughly 6.6 months ahead of onset.

Hyperthyroidism, newly diagnosed and lasting under 2 months, affected patients aged 18 to 65. Using about 10 ml of fresh peripheral blood, PBMCs were prepared. This clonotype was counted many times. Its specificity is unknown. This sequence originates from a woman in her thirties or forties with Graves' hyperthyroidism. The sequenced sample consisted of blood. The rearrangement links TRBV4-1 to TRBJ2-1; unclear D gene. The CDR3 region has the DNA TGCGCCAGCAGCCACCAAACCGCCGAGGTCAATGAGCAGTTCTTC. Protein product: CASSHQTAEVNEQFF.